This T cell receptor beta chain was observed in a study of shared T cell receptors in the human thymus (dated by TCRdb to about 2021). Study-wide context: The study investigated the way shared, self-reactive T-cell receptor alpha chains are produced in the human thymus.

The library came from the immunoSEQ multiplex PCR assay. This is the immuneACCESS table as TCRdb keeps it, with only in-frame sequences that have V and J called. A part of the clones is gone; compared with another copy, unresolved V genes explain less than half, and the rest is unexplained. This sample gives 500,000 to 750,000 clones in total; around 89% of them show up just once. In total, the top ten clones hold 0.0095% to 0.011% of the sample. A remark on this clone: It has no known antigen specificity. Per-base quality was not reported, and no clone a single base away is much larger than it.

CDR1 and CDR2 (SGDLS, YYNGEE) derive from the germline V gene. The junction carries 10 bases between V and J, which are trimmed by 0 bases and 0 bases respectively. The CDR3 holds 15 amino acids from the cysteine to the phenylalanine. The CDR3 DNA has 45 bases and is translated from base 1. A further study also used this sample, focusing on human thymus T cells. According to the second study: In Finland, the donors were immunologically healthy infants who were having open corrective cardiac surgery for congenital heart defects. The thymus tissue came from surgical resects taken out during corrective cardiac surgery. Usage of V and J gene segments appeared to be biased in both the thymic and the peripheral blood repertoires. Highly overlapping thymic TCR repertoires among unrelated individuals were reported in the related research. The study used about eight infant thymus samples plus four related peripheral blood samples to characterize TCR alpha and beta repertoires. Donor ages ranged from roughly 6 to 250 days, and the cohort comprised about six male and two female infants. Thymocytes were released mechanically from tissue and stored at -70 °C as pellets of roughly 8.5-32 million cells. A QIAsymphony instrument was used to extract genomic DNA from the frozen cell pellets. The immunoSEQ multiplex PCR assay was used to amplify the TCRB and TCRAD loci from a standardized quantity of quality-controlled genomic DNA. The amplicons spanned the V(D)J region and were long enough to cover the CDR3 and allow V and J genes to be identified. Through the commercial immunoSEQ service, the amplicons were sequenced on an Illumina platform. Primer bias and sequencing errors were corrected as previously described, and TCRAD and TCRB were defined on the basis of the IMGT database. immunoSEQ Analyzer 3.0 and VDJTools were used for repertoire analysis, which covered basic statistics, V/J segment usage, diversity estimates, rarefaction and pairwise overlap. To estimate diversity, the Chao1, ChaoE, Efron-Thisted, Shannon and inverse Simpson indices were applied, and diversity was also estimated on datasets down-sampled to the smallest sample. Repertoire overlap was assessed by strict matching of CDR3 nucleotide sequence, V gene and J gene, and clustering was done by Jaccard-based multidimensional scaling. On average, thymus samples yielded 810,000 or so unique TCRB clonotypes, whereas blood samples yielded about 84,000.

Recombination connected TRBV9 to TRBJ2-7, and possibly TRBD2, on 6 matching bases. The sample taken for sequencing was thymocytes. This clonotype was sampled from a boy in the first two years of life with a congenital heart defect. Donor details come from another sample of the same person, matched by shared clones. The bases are TGTGCCAGCAGCGTAGGAGGGGAGGCCTCCTACGAGCAGTACTTC. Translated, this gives CASSVGGEASYEQYF.